This T cell receptor (beta chain) is drawn from a study of shared clonotypes between healthy human individuals. Data came from immunoSEQ multiplex PCR; TCRdb stores just in-frame clones and leaves some out. The sample lists about 2.4 million clones, around nine tenths occurring once. CDR3 size: 14 residues. Looked up from germline, CDR1 is SGHRS and CDR2 is YFSETQ. V was shortened by 0 bases and J by 4 bases, with 9 bases between the two germline ends. The sequenced sample was naive CD4+ T cells sorted from blood. The subset: CD45RA+ positively selected. The chain carries TRBV5-1 and TRBJ2-3, with TRBD2 as a possible D gene (5 bases). The sequence derives from a man in his late teens or twenties in good health. This CDR3 reads CASSLAGSPDTQYF. The CDR3 coding sequence is TGCGCCAGCAGCTTGGCGGGGTCACCAGATACGCAGTATTTT.